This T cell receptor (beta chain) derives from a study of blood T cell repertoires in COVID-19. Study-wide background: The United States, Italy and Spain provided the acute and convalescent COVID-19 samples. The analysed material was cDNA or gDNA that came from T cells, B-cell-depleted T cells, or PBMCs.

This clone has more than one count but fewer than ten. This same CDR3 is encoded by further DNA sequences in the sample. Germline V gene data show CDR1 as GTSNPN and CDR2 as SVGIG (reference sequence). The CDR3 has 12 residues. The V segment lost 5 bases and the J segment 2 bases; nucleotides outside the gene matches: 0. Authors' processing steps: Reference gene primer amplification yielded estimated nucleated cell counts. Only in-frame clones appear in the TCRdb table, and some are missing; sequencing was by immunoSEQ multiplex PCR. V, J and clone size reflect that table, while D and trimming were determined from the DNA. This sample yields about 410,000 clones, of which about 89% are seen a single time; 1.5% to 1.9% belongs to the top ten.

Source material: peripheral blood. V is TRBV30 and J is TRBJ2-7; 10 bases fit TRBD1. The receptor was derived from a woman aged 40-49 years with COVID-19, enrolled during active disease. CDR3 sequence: CAWGTGAYEQYF. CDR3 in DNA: TGTGCCTGGGGGACAGGGGCCTACGAGCAGTACTTC.